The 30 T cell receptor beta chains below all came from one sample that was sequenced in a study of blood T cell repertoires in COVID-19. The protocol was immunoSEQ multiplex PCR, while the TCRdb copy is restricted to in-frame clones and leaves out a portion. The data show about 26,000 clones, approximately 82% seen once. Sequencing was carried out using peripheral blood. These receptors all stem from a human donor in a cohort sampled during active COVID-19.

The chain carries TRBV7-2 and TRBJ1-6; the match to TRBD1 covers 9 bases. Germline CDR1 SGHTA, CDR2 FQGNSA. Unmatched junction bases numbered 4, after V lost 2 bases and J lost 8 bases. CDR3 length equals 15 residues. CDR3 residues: CASSLRGQGDSPLHF. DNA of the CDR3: TGTGCCAGCAGCTTAAGGGGACAGGGCGATTCACCCCTCCACTTT.

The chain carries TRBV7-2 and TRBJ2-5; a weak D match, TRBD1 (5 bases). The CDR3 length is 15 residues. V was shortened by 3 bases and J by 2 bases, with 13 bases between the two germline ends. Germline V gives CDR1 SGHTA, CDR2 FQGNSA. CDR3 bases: TGTGCCAGCAGCTTTTCTACGCAGGGACAAGAGACCCAGTACTTC. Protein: CASSFSTQGQETQYF.

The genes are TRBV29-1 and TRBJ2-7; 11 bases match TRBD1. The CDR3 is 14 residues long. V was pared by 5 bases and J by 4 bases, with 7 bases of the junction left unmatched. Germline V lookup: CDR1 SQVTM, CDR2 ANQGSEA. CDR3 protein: CSVKGDRGSYEQYF. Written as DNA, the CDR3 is TGCAGCGTTAAAGGGGACAGGGGGTCGTACGAGCAGTACTTC.

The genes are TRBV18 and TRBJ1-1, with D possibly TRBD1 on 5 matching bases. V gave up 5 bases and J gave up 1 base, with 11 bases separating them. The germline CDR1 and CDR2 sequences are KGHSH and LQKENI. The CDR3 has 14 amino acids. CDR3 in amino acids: CASSAGLQNTEAFF. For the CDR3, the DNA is TGTGCCAGCTCAGCGGGGCTACAGAACACTGAAGCTTTCTTT.

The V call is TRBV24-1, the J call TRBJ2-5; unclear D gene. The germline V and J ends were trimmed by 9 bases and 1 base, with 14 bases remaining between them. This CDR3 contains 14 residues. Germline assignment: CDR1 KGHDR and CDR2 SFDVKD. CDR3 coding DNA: TGTGCCACCGTAATCCCAGCAGGCCAAGAGACCCAGTACTTC. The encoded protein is CATVIPAGQETQYF.

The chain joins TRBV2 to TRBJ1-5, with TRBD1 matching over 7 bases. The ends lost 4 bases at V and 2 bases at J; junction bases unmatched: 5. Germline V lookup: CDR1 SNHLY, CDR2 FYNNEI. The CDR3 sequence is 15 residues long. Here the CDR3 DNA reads TGTGCCAGCAGTGGACAGGGAATGGGCAATCAGCCCCAGCATTTT. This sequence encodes CASSGQGMGNQPQHF.

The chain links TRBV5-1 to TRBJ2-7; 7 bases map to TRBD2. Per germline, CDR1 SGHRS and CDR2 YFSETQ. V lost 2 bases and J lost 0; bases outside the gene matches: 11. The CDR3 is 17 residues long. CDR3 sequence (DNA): TGCGCCAGCAGCTTCCGAACCCGGGACTATGGCTCCTACGAGCAGTACTTC. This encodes CASSFRTRDYGSYEQYF.

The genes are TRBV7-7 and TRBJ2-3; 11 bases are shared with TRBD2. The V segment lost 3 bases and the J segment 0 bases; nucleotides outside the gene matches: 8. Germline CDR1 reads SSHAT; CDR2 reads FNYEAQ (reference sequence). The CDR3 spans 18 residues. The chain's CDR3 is CASSFLAGGWDSTDTQYF. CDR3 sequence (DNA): TGTGCCAGCAGCTTCCTAGCGGGGGGCTGGGATAGCACAGATACGCAGTATTTT.

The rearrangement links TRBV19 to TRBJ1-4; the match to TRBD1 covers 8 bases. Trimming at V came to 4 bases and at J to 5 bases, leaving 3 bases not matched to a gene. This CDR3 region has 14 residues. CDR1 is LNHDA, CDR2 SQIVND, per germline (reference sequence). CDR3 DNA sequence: TGTGCCAGTAGTAGAGGGGACAGGAATGAAAAACTGTTTTTT. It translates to CASSRGDRNEKLFF.

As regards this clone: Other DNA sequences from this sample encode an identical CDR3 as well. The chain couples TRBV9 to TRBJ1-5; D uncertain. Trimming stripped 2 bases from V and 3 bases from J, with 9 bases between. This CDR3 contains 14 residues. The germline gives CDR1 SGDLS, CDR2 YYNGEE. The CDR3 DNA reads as TGTGCCAGCAGCGTTGGAGGCCCCAATCAGCCCCAGCATTTT. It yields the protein CASSVGGPNQPQHF.

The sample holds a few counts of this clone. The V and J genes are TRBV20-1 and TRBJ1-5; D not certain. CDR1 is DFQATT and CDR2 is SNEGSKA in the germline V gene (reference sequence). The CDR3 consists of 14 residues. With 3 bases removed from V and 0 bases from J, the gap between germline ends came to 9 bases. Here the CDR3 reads CSASTGFSNQPQHF. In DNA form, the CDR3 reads TGCAGTGCTAGTACCGGGTTTAGCAATCAGCCCCAGCATTTT.

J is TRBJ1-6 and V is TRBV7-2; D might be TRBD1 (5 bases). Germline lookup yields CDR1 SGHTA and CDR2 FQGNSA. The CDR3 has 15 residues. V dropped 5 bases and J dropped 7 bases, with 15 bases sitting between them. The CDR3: CASSPDSMANSPLHF. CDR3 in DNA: TGTGCCAGCAGCCCCGACAGCATGGCCAATTCACCCCTCCACTTT.

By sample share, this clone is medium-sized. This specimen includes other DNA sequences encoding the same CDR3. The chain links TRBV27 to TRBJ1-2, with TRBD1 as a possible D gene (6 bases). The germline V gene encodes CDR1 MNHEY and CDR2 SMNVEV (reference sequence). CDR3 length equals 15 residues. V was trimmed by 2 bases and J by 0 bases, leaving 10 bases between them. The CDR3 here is CASSLGTPTNYGYTF. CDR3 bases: TGTGCCAGCAGTTTAGGGACACCAACTAACTATGGCTACACCTTC.

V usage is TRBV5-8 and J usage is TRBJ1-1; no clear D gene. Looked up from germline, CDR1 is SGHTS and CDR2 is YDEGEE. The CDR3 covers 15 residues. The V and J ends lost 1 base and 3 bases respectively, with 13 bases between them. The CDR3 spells CASSLIRGSDTEAFF. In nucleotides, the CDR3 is TGTGCCAGCAGCTTGATTAGAGGGTCGGACACTGAAGCTTTCTTT.

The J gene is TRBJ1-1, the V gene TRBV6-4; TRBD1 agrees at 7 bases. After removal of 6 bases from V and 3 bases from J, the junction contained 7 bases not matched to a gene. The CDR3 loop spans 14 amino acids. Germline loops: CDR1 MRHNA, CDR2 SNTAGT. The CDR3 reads CASRGQSWDTEAFF. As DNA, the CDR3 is TGTGCCAGCAGGGGACAGTCATGGGACACTGAAGCTTTCTTT.

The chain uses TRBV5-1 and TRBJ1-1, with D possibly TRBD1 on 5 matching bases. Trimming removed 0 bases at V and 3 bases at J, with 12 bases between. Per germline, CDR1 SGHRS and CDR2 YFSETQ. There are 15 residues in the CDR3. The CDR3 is CASSLVRGGDTEAFF. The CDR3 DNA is TGCGCCAGCAGCTTGGTGAGGGGAGGGGACACTGAAGCTTTCTTT. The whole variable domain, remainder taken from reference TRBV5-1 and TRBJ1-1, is KAGVTQTPRYLIKTRGQQVTLSCSPISGHRSVSWYQQTPGQGLQFLFEYFSETQRNKGNFPGRFSGRQFSNSRSEMNVSTLELGDSALYLCASSLVRGGDTEAFFGQGTRLTVV.

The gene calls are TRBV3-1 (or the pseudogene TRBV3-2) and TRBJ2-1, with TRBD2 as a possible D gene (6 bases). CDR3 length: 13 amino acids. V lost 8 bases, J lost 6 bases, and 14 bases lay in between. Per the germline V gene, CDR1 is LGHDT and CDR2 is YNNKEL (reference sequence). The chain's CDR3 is CASCRGTSNEQFF. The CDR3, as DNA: TGTGCCAGCTGCCGCGGGACCAGCAATGAGCAGTTCTTC.

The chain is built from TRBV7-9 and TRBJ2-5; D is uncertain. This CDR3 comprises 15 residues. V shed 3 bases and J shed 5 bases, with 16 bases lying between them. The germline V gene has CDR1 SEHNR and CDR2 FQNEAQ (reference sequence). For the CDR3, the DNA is TGTGCCAGCAGCTTTAGAGGCTTGGGTGGCGAGACCCAGTACTTC. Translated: CASSFRGLGGETQYF.

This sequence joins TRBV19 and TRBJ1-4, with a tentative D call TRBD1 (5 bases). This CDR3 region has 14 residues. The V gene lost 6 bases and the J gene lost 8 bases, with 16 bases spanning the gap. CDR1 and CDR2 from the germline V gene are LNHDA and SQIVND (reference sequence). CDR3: CASSQTGGEEKLFF. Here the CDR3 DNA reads TGTGCCAGTAGCCAGACCGGGGGTGAAGAAAAACTGTTTTTT.

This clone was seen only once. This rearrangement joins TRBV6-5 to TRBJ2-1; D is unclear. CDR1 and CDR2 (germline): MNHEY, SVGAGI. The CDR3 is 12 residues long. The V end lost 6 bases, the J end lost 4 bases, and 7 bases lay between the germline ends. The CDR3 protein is CASRTRYNEQFF. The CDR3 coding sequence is TGTGCCAGCAGGACAAGATACAATGAGCAGTTCTTC.

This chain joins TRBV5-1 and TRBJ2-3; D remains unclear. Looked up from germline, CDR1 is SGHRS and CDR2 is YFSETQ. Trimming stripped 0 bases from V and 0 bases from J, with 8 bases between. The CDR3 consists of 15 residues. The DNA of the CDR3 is TGCGCCAGCAGCTTGGACAGCTCTAGCACAGATACGCAGTATTTT. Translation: CASSLDSSSTDTQYF.

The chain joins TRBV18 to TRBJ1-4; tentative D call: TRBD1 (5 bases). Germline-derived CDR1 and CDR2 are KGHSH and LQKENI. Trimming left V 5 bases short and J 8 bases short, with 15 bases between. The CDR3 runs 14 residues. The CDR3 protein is CASSSTGVGEKLFF. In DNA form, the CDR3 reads TGTGCCAGCTCATCAACAGGAGTGGGGGAAAAACTGTTTTTT.

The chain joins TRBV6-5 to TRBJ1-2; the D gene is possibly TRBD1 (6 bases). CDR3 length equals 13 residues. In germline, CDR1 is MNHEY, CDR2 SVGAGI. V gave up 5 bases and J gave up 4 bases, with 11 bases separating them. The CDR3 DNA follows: TGTGCCAGCAGTCAAAGGACAGCCTATGGCTACACCTTC. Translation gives CASSQRTAYGYTF.

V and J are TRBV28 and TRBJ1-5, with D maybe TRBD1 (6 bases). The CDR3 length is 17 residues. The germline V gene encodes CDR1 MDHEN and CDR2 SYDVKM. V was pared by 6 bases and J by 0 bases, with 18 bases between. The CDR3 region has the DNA TGTGCCAGCAGCCCTTTAGGACAGCGTTATAGCAATCAGCCCCAGCATTTT. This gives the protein CASSPLGQRYSNQPQHF.

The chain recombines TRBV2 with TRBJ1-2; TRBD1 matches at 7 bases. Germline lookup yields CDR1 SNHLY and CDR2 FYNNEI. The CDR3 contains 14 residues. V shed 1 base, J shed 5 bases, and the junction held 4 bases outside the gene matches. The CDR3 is CASSEVQGQYGYTF. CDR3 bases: TGTGCCAGCAGTGAAGTACAGGGGCAGTATGGCTACACCTTC.

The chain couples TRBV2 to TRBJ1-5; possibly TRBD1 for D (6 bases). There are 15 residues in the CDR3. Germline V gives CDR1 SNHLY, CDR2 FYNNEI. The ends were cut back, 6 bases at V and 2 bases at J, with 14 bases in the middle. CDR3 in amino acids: CASSQGQKGNQPQHF. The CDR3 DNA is TGTGCCAGCAGCCAAGGACAGAAGGGCAATCAGCCCCAGCATTTT.

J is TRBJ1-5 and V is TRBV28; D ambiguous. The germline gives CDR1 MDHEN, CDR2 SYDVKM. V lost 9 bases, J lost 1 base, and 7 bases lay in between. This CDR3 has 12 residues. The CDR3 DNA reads TGTGCCAGTCACAAGAGCAATCAGCCCCAGCATTTT. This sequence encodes CASHKSNQPQHF.

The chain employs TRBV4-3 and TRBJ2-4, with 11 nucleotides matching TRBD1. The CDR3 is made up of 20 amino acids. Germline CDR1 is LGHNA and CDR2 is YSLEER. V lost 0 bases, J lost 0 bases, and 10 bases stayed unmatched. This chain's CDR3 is CASSQDVGTGGGLAKNIQYF. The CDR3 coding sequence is TGCGCCAGCAGCCAAGATGTTGGGACAGGGGGAGGGTTAGCCAAAAACATTCAGTACTTC.

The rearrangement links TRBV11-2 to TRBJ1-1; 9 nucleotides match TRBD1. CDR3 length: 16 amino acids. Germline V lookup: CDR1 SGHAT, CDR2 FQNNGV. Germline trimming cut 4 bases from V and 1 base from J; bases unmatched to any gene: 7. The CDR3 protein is CASSSRDRAQNTEAFF. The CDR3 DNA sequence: TGTGCCAGCAGCTCCCGGGACAGGGCGCAGAACACTGAAGCTTTCTTT.

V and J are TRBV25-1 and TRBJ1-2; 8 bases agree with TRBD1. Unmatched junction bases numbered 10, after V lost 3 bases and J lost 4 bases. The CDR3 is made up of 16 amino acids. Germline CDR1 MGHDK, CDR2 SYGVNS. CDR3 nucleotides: TGTGCCAGCAGTGACCCCGCCGGGACAGGCTCCTATGGCTACACCTTC. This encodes CASSDPAGTGSYGYTF.